This is a list of T cell receptor beta chains from one sample in a study of T cells in Graves' hyperthyroidism and ophthalmopathy. TCRdb independently ran MiXCR on the multiplex PCR reads; one entry per CDR3 protein. The data hold a few hundred thousand distinct CDR3 sequences, with about 15% observed a single time. The material sequenced was blood. The receptors come from a woman younger than 35 with Graves' hyperthyroidism. Both conserved end residues are part of each CDR3. The D gene is left open where the match is weak. For some rows the clone size is stated as once, few or many, or as a class when expanded; others skip it.

d_call | j_call | clone_size | v_call | cdr3_aa | cdr3_nt
NA | TRBJ2-7 | NA | TRBV13 | CASSPPFESYEQYF | TGTGCCAGCAGCCCCCCCTTCGAATCCTACGAGCAGTACTTC
TRBD2 | TRBJ2-2 | many | TRBV20-1 | CSATGASGSAGELFF | TGCAGTGCAACTGGGGCTAGCGGGAGCGCCGGGGAGCTGTTTTTT
NA | TRBJ1-2 | many | TRBV27 | CASSPSGQDYGYTF | TGTGCCAGCAGCCCCTCGGGGCAGGACTATGGCTACACCTTC
NA | TRBJ2-1 | many | TRBV11-2 | CASSLDPGLYNEQFF | TGTGCCAGCAGCTTAGATCCCGGCCTTTACAATGAGCAGTTCTTC
TRBD2 | TRBJ2-3 | few | TRBV7-9 | CASSRRGLAEPTGTQYF | TGTGCCAGCAGCAGAAGGGGACTAGCGGAACCCACAGGTACGCAGTATTTT
NA | TRBJ1-2 | NA | TRBV30 | CAWSVSRALGYTF | TGTGCCTGGAGTGTATCCAGGGCACTCGGCTACACCTTC
NA | TRBJ2-2 | many | TRBV14 | CASSQRHPTFRTNTGELFF | TGTGCCAGCAGCCAAAGGCACCCTACGTTCAGGACCAACACCGGGGAGCTGTTTTTT
NA | TRBJ2-7 | NA | TRBV30 | CAWSVRLAVGGNEQYF | TGTGCCTGGAGTGTCCGCTTAGCGGTGGGGGGCAACGAGCAGTACTTC
NA | TRBJ2-7 | NA | TRBV12-3/TRBV12-4 | CASSPGDPLDEQYF | TGTGCCAGCAGTCCGGGGGACCCACTTGACGAGCAGTACTTC
NA | TRBJ1-5 | NA | TRBV19 | CASRNRDRNQPQHF | TGTGCCAGTCGCAACAGGGATCGCAATCAGCCCCAGCATTTT
NA | TRBJ1-6 | few | TRBV6-1 | CASRPTTAGSPLHF | TGTGCCAGCAGACCTACAACGGCGGGGTCACCCCTCCACTTT
NA | TRBJ1-3 | many | TRBV5-1 | CASSLKAGNSGNTIYF | TGCGCCAGCAGCTTGAAGGCCGGGAACTCTGGAAACACCATATATTTT
NA | TRBJ2-2 | few | TRBV7-3 | CASRKVANTGELFF | TGTGCCAGCAGAAAAGTAGCGAACACCGGGGAGCTGTTTTTT
TRBD1 | TRBJ2-7 | few | TRBV6-1 | CASSPSGQAYEQYF | TGTGCCAGCAGTCCCTCGGGACAGGCCTACGAGCAGTACTTC
NA | TRBJ2-2 | NA | TRBV20-1 | CSARPEGNTGELFF | TGCAGTGCTAGACCAGAGGGCAACACCGGGGAGCTGTTTTTT
NA | TRBJ2-7 | many | TRBV29-1 | CSVGYSGVVGSYEQYF | TGCAGCGTCGGATATTCGGGCGTGGTTGGATCTTACGAGCAGTACTTC
NA | TRBJ2-1 | NA | TRBV2 | CASSPGAGTYNEQFF | TGTGCCAGCTCACCGGGCGCGGGGACCTACAATGAGCAGTTCTTC
TRBD2 | TRBJ2-1 | many | TRBV7-9 | CASSLRASGPYSYNEQFF | TGTGCCAGCAGCCTACGGGCTAGCGGGCCTTACTCCTACAATGAGCAGTTCTTC
NA | TRBJ2-1 | many | TRBV13 | CASSLEGRYNEQFF | TGTGCCAGCAGCTTAGAAGGGAGGTACAATGAGCAGTTCTTC
TRBD2 | TRBJ2-2 | NA | TRBV11-3 | CASSFEAGAPNTGELFF | TGTGCCAGCAGCTTTGAGGCGGGAGCCCCGAACACCGGGGAGCTGTTTTTT
NA | TRBJ1-1 | few | TRBV30 | CAWSVIIGGAFF | TGTGCCTGGAGTGTAATCATCGGCGGAGCTTTCTTT
NA | TRBJ2-1 | many | TRBV15 | CATSREGPWSYNEQFF | TGTGCCACCAGCAGAGAGGGCCCATGGTCCTACAATGAGCAGTTCTTC
TRBD2 | TRBJ2-7 | NA | TRBV9 | CASSAWTSGRDEQYF | TGTGCCAGCAGCGCCTGGACTAGCGGGAGGGACGAGCAGTACTTC
NA | TRBJ2-5 | many | TRBV6-5 | CASSYYRGLGTQYF | TGTGCCAGCAGTTACTACCGGGGGCTGGGGACCCAGTACTTC
NA | TRBJ2-7 | many | TRBV12-3/TRBV12-4 | CASSFSYASYEQYF | TGTGCCAGCAGTTTTTCCTACGCCTCCTACGAGCAGTACTTC
NA | TRBJ1-1 | few | TRBV4-1 | CASSLYQEAEAFF | TGCGCCAGCAGCCTTTACCAGGAGGCTGAAGCTTTCTTT